These 7 T cell receptor beta chains share one sample of origin, sequenced in a study of cytomegalovirus exposure and HLA in healthy donors. Primers for the PCR totalled 60 Vbeta and 13 Jbeta. This table comes from immunoSEQ multiplex PCR, and its TCRdb copy is limited to in-frame clones, with some not included. The sample lists 110,000 to 150,000 clones, roughly 79% seen once, with 2.8% in the top ten. The sample taken for sequencing was PBMCs. These receptors originate from a male donor in good health and CMV-seronegative.

The chain carries TRBV10-3 and TRBJ1-1, with 7 bases fitting TRBD1. The germline gives CDR1 ENHRY, CDR2 SYGVKD. CDR3 size: 15 residues. Trimming took 2 bases from V and 3 from J; bases not matched to a gene: 6. The CDR3 nucleotides are TGTGCCATCAGTGAGGGAGGGGGCAAGGACACTGAAGCTTTCTTT. Residues: CAISEGGGKDTEAFF.

V usage is TRBV6-5 and J usage is TRBJ1-2; no clear D gene. With 5 bases removed from V and 2 bases from J, the gap between germline ends came to 9 bases. Germline V gene sequence: CDR1 MNHEY, CDR2 SVGAGI. CDR3 length: 13 residues. DNA for the CDR3: TGTGCCAGCAGTCGAGACATCAACTATGGCTACACCTTC. Protein product: CASSRDINYGYTF.

The chain employs TRBV4-3 and TRBJ1-2; D is ambiguous. V gave up 0 bases and J gave up 6 bases, with 11 bases separating them. CDR3 length: 14 amino acids. Germline CDR1 LGHNA, CDR2 YSLEER. The CDR3 sequence is CASSQDRGRDGYTF. In nucleotides, the CDR3 is TGCGCCAGCAGCCAAGATCGAGGTCGAGATGGCTACACCTTC.

This chain joins TRBV5-1 and TRBJ2-7; TRBD1 matches 8 bases. The CDR3 is 15 residues long. V shed 3 bases, J shed 2 bases, and the junction held 7 bases outside the gene matches. Germline assignment: CDR1 SGHRS and CDR2 YFSETQ. CDR3: CASSWSTGETYEQYF. The CDR3 bases are TGCGCCAGCAGCTGGTCGACAGGGGAGACCTACGAGCAGTACTTC.

This chain connects TRBV7-2 to TRBJ1-3, with D unresolved. The V and J ends lost 0 bases and 0 bases respectively, with 6 bases between them. Germline values: CDR1 SGHTA, CDR2 FQGNSA. This CDR3 region has 15 residues. CDR3 coding DNA: TGTGCCAGCAGCTTAGCAAGTAGCTCTGGAAACACCATATATTTT. Encoded protein: CASSLASSSGNTIYF. Combining the CDR3 with reference TRBV7-2 and TRBJ1-3 gives the whole variable domain GAGVSQSPSNKVTEKGKDVELRCDPISGHTALYWYRQSLGQGLEFLIYFQGNSAPDKSGLPSDRFSAERTGGSVSTLTIQRTQQEDSAVYLCASSLASSSGNTIYFGEGSWLTVV.

For the CDR3, the DNA is TGTGCCAGCAGCGTAAGCGGGGGGGCCCCAGATACGCAGTATTTT. Amino acids: CASSVSGGAPDTQYF. The genes are TRBV9 and TRBJ2-3, with 10 bases identical to TRBD2. CDR3 length equals 15 residues. V gave up 1 base and J gave up 4 bases; unmatched junction bases: 3. Germline CDR1 is SGDLS and CDR2 is YYNGEE.

The V call is TRBV6-1, the J call TRBJ2-4, with TRBD1 matching 7 bases. V lost 6 bases and J lost 5; bases outside the gene matches: 4. The CDR3 consists of 13 residues. Per germline, CDR1 MNHNS and CDR2 SASEGT. The CDR3 spells CASRGTVENIQYF. The CDR3 nucleotides are TGTGCCAGCAGGGGGACAGTGGAAAACATTCAGTACTTC.